This T cell receptor (beta chain) was found in a study of a mutant IDH1 vaccine in newly diagnosed glioma. Turning to the study itself: Treated patients, averaging around 40 years, were 62.5% male and about 40% female.

As concerns this clone: Antigen specificity is unknown.

Time point given: week 35, safety follow-up. Every single dose of the vaccine, 300 ug of mutant IDH1 20-mer peptide, came with topical imiquimod. Each patient was administered eight vaccinations, scheduled in weeks 1, 3, 5, 7, 11, 15, 19 and 23. Germline assignment: CDR1 WSHSY and CDR2 SAAADI. The ends were cut back, 6 bases at V and 0 bases at J, with 12 bases in the middle. The CDR3 covers 14 residues. The protocol was immunoSEQ multiplex PCR, while the TCRdb copy is restricted to in-frame clones and leaves out a portion. The sample lists 53,000 or so clones, 65% to 80% seen once, with over 6.5% in the top ten.

Here the sequenced sample was PBMCs, taken from a glioma patient whose treatment included an IDH1 peptide vaccine. This TCR came from a man aged 40-49 years with glioma. The chain links TRBV10-2 to TRBJ2-7; TRBD2 might be the D (6 bases). CDR3 nucleotides: TGCGCCAGCAGCCAGAGACTAGGCTCCTACGAGCAGTACTTC. It codes for CASSQRLGSYEQYF.